This T cell receptor beta chain comes out of a study of cytomegalovirus exposure and HLA in healthy donors. The primer mix had 60 Vbeta and 13 Jbeta primers. Assay used: immunoSEQ multiplex PCR; TCRdb lists only in-frame clones, some missing. Here the sample spans about 120,000 clones, 80% being singletons. CDR1 is SGHTA and CDR2 is FQGNSA in the germline V gene. The CDR3 extends over 13 amino acids. V lost 5 bases and J lost 7, with 14 bases in between. Remarks on this clone: Its antigen is as yet unknown.

The study, taken as a whole, reports: A missense DCLRE1C variant was associated with V- and J-gene trimming of TCR beta chains in a later analysis, and an independent cohort replicated the association.

The sample taken for sequencing was PBMCs. This chain joins TRBV7-2 and TRBJ1-2; no definite D call. This TCR came from a female donor in good health and CMV-seropositive. This CDR3 reads CASSLPGLAGYTF. Here the CDR3 DNA reads TGTGCCAGCAGCCTCCCCGGACTAGCTGGCTACACCTTC.